Ten or more counts support the clone carrying this TCR beta chain. Its antigen remains unknown. This entry belongs to a study of early T cells in non-severe SARS-CoV-2 infection. As for the study in general: The chains were unpaired, and the sequenced material was bulk RNA from unsorted whole blood. Points from the study as a whole: Matches to VDJdb favored anti-spike CD8 responses and missed private and CD4 specificities.

Molecules of cDNA were individually given unique molecular identifiers that were attached to them. TCRdb reanalysed the 5' RACE reads using MiXCR and keeps one entry per CDR3 protein. The data hold 80,000 or so distinct CDR3 sequences, with over 12% observed a single time. Germline assignment: CDR1 SEHNR and CDR2 FQNEAQ (reference sequence). With 3 bases clipped from V and 7 bases from J, the junction kept 11 bases outside the gene matches. The CDR3 has 15 residues. The receptor was isolated from an adult who was a healthcare worker with PCR-confirmed SARS-CoV-2 infection or an uninfected control (not recorded which). The source material was whole blood. This rearrangement joins TRBV7-9 to TRBJ2-7; 8 bases are a match to TRBD1. CDR3 region: CASSFGAGTGGEQYF. DNA of the CDR3: TGTGCCAGCAGCTTCGGGGCCGGGACAGGCGGGGAGCAGTACTTC.